The 32 T cell receptor beta chains reported below all come from one sample, sequenced in a study of shared clonotypes between healthy human individuals. Method: immunoSEQ multiplex PCR; TCRdb's copy keeps in-frame clones and lacks some. The table records 730,000 or so clones, about 78% of them present only once. Sequenced material: memory CD4+ T cells sorted from blood. As for subset: CD45RA-negative fraction. Receptors originate from a woman aged 30 to 39 in good health.

The rearrangement uses TRBV5-1 and TRBJ2-1; no definite D call. The CDR3 length is 14 residues. With 0 bases removed from V and 6 bases from J, the gap between germline ends came to 10 bases. CDR1 is SGHRS and CDR2 is YFSETQ in the germline V gene. The CDR3 spells CASSLETRANEQFF. CDR3 bases: TGCGCCAGCAGCTTGGAGACCCGCGCCAATGAGCAGTTCTTC.

The genes are TRBV4-2 and TRBJ2-2; D is unclear. The CDR3 has 15 residues. Germline loops: CDR1 LGHNA, CDR2 YNFKEQ. V lost 0 bases, J lost 3 bases, and 8 bases lay in between. CDR3 region: CASSQEETYTGELFF. The DNA of the CDR3 is TGTGCCAGCAGCCAAGAAGAGACCTACACCGGGGAGCTGTTTTTT.

The chain recombines TRBV19 with TRBJ2-2; D gene unclear. Between the trimmed V and J ends, which lost 6 bases and 6 bases, there was a span of 8 bases. From germline, CDR1 is LNHDA and CDR2 SQIVND (reference sequence). This CDR3 region has 12 residues. DNA for the CDR3: TGTGCCAGTAGCTCTTACGCCGGGGAGCTGTTTTTT. The encoded protein is CASSSYAGELFF.

The chain carries TRBV19 and TRBJ2-7, with 7 bases that match TRBD1. Trimming took 3 bases from V and 6 from J; bases not matched to a gene: 8. The CDR3 spans 14 residues. Germline V CDR1 and CDR2: LNHDA, SQIVND (reference sequence). CDR3 region: CASSIADRACEQYF. In DNA, the CDR3 is TGTGCCAGTAGTATCGCCGACAGGGCTTGCGAGCAGTACTTC. The complete variable domain, with remaining parts taken from reference TRBV19 and TRBJ2-7, reads DGGITQSPKYLFRKEGQNVTLSCEQNLNHDAMYWYRQDPGQGLRLIYYSQIVNDFQKGDIAEGYSVSREKKESFPLTVTSAQKNPTAFYLCASSIADRACEQYFGPGTRLTVT.

This clone was seen many times. This chain joins TRBV4-1 and TRBJ2-7; 8 bases line up with TRBD1. J lost 2 bases, V lost 2 bases, and 8 bases had no gene match. The CDR3 covers 16 residues. Germline assignment: CDR1 MGHRA and CDR2 YSYEKL. CDR3 protein: CASSQRMGQATYEQYF. CDR3 sequence (DNA): TGCGCCAGCAGCCAACGAATGGGACAGGCTACCTACGAGCAGTACTTC.

DNA of the CDR3: TGCAGCGTTGGAACAGACCACTCTGGAAACACCATATATTTT. It is translated as CSVGTDHSGNTIYF. The rearrangement uses TRBV29-1 and TRBJ1-3; D uncertain. The CDR3 contains 14 residues. Germline-derived CDR1 and CDR2 are SQVTM and ANQGSEA. V was cut by 4 bases and J by 0 bases, with 10 bases left in between.

This clone was seen only a few times. The V and J genes are TRBV19 and TRBJ1-2, with D possibly matching TRBD1 (5 bases). CDR1 and CDR2 from the germline V gene are LNHDA and SQIVND (reference sequence). The CDR3 is made up of 14 amino acids. The germline V and J ends were trimmed by 1 base and 0 bases, with 6 bases remaining between them. The CDR3 spells CASSIARANYGYTF. The CDR3 DNA reads TGTGCCAGTAGTATAGCCAGGGCTAACTATGGCTACACCTTC.

V gene TRBV5-1 combines with J gene TRBJ2-5; D tentatively fits TRBD1 or TRBD2 (5 bases each). The V end was cut by 2 bases, the J end by 7 bases, with 36 bases between. Germline V gene data show CDR1 as SGHRS and CDR2 as YFSETQ. CDR3 length: 21 amino acids. The DNA of the CDR3 is TGCGCCAGCAGCTTAGGTGATACCTCCGGGACGCAGGCCCTAGTGTCTCGGACCCAGTACTTC. Protein sequence: CASSLGDTSGTQALVSRTQYF.

Regarding this clone: Within the sample, other DNA sequences also encode this same CDR3. The CDR3 region is CASSYANYGYTF. DNA for the CDR3: TGTGCCAGCAGTTATGCTAACTATGGCTACACCTTC. The rearrangement uses TRBV28 and TRBJ1-2; D not resolved. From germline, CDR1 is MDHEN and CDR2 SYDVKM. The CDR3 runs 12 residues. V was shortened by 4 bases and J by 0 bases, with 3 bases between the two germline ends.

The chain employs TRBV28 and TRBJ2-1; D is unclear. This CDR3 is built from 12 residues. V shed 7 bases and J shed 10 bases, with 14 bases lying between them. Germline-derived CDR1 and CDR2 are MDHEN and SYDVKM. The CDR3 nucleotides read TGTGCCAGCAATCCCCCCCTAACCGAGCAGTTCTTC. This sequence encodes CASNPPLTEQFF.

The CDR3 region has the DNA TGTGCCAGCTCACCGACGCGGTCGGGCGAGCAGTACTTC. The encoded protein is CASSPTRSGEQYF. The rearrangement uses TRBV18 and TRBJ2-7, with D uncertain. CDR3 size: 13 residues. From germline, CDR1 is KGHSH and CDR2 LQKENI. V gave up 3 bases and J gave up 6 bases, with 12 bases separating them.

This clone appeared many times. This chain's CDR3 is CASSSRASGPYEQYF. CDR3 sequence (DNA): TGTGCCAGCAGTAGCCGCGCTAGCGGACCCTACGAGCAGTACTTC. The chain recombines TRBV27 with TRBJ2-7; 7 bases are a match to TRBD2. The CDR3 is 15 residues long. Losses at the gene ends were 5 bases for V and 2 bases for J; bases not matched to a gene: 9. The germline V gene encodes CDR1 MNHEY and CDR2 SMNVEV (reference sequence).

This clone was detected many times. The gene calls are TRBV25-1 and TRBJ2-5; 9 bases fit TRBD1. This CDR3 has 16 residues. V shed 3 bases and J 3 bases; nucleotides not matched to a gene: 8. CDR1 and CDR2 from the germline V gene are MGHDK and SYGVNS. CDR3 bases: TGTGCCAGCAGTGACCTCCTCCGGGACAGGGAAGAGACCCAGTACTTC. Amino acids: CASSDLLRDREETQYF.

The sample holds many counts of this clone. The V and J genes are TRBV2 and TRBJ2-5; 11 bases are shared with TRBD1. The germline gives CDR1 SNHLY, CDR2 FYNNEI. This CDR3 contains 14 residues. After removal of 6 bases from V and 5 bases from J, the junction contained 5 bases not matched to a gene. The CDR3 protein is CASSRDRGVETQYF. CDR3 coding DNA: TGTGCCAGCAGCCGGGACAGGGGGGTTGAGACCCAGTACTTC.

The DNA of the CDR3 is TGTGCCTTCGATGGGACAGGGGCTATCGGGGAGCTGTTTTTT. Protein: CAFDGTGAIGELFF. The J gene is TRBJ2-2, the V gene TRBV7-9; TRBD1 agrees at 10 bases. CDR1 SEHNR and CDR2 FQNEAQ come from the germline V gene (reference sequence). V trimming: 11 bases; J trimming: 7 bases; junction bases outside the gene matches: 10. This CDR3 has 14 amino acids. The variable domain in full, with the rest retrieved from reference TRBV7-9 and TRBJ2-2, is DTGVSQNPRHKITKRGQNVTFRCDPISEHNRLYWYRQTLGQGPEFLTYFQNEAQLEKSRLLSDRFSAERPKGSFSTLEIQRTEQGDSAMYLCAFDGTGAIGELFFGEGSRLTVL.

Comments on this clone: Additional DNA sequences in this sample encode the identical CDR3. The chain recombines TRBV28 with TRBJ1-1; D ambiguous. Germline CDR1 is MDHEN and CDR2 is SYDVKM. The CDR3 spans 13 residues. V shed 2 bases and J shed 0 bases, with 4 bases lying between them. CDR3 in amino acids: CASSLQMNTEAFF. DNA of the CDR3: TGTGCCAGCAGTTTACAGATGAACACTGAAGCTTTCTTT. The variable domain in full, completed from reference TRBV28 and TRBJ1-1, reads DVKVTQSSRYLVKRTGEKVFLECVQDMDHENMFWYRQDPGLGLRLIYFSYDVKMKEKGDIPEGYSVSREKKERFSLILESASTNQTSMYLCASSLQMNTEAFFGQGTRLTVV.

J is TRBJ1-1 and V is TRBV5-1; TRBD1 might be the D (6 bases). CDR3 size: 15 residues. Trimming stripped 1 base from V and 5 bases from J, with 15 bases between. Germline V gives CDR1 SGHRS, CDR2 YFSETQ. The CDR3 DNA reads as TGCGCCAGCAGCTTGTCGGGGGGCTGGCTTACTGAAGCTTTCTTT. Amino acids: CASSLSGGWLTEAFF. Using reference TRBV5-1 and TRBJ1-1 for the parts outside the CDR3, the full variable domain is KAGVTQTPRYLIKTRGQQVTLSCSPISGHRSVSWYQQTPGQGLQFLFEYFSETQRNKGNFPGRFSGRQFSNSRSEMNVSTLELGDSALYLCASSLSGGWLTEAFFGQGTRLTVV.

In this sample, this clone turned up once. The CDR3: CASRRGTGTQYF. The CDR3 DNA follows: TGTGCCAGCAGGAGGGGGACGGGGACCCAGTACTTC. The V gene is TRBV25-1, the J gene TRBJ2-5; D perhaps matches TRBD1 (6 bases). The V gene's germline CDR1 is MGHDK and CDR2 SYGVNS. The CDR3 extends over 12 amino acids. The V and J ends lost 6 bases and 7 bases respectively, with 12 bases between them.

This clone was detected a few times. Distinct nucleotide sequences in the sample also encode this CDR3. The chain carries TRBV30 and TRBJ1-4; TRBD1 matches 10 bases. Germline loops: CDR1 GTSNPN, CDR2 SVGIG (reference sequence). The CDR3 length is 15 residues. Trimming cost V 0 bases and J 6 bases; bases outside gene matches: 4. CDR3 DNA sequence: TGTGCCTGGAGTGTACTCGGGACAGGGGATGAAAAACTGTTTTTT. Its protein product is CAWSVLGTGDEKLFF.

This rearrangement joins TRBV2 to TRBJ1-4; 9 bases align to TRBD1. With V trimmed by 6 bases and J by 2 bases, 7 bases remained unmatched. Germline V gene lookup returns CDR1 SNHLY and CDR2 FYNNEI. The CDR3 runs 16 residues. CDR3 protein: CASSQIGTGTNEKLFF. The CDR3 nucleotides are TGTGCCAGCAGCCAAATAGGGACAGGGACTAATGAAAAACTGTTTTTT. Filled out from reference TRBV2 and TRBJ1-4, the complete variable domain reads EPEVTQTPSHQVTQMGQEVILRCVPISNHLYFYWYRQILGQKVEFLVSFYNNEISEKSEIFDDQFSVERPDGSNFTLKIRSTKLEDSAMYFCASSQIGTGTNEKLFFGSGTQLSVL.

This chain links TRBV18 with TRBJ1-1; no definite D call. Deletions cut 4 bases from V and 0 bases from J, with 9 bases between. There are 14 residues in the CDR3. Germline V CDR1 and CDR2: KGHSH, LQKENI. The CDR3: CASSLQDVNTEAFF. Here the CDR3 DNA reads TGTGCCAGCTCACTTCAAGACGTGAACACTGAAGCTTTCTTT.

This chain connects TRBV6-4 to TRBJ2-5; D is ambiguous. Trimming pared 9 bases from V and 5 bases from J, leaving 16 bases between. There are 13 residues in the CDR3. Looked up from germline, CDR1 is MRHNA and CDR2 is SNTAGT. The CDR3: CARTCRTPETQYF. CDR3 bases: TGTGCCAGGACTTGCAGAACGCCGGAGACCCAGTACTTC.

The V call is TRBV2, the J call TRBJ2-5; 9 nucleotides agree with TRBD2. Germline V lookup: CDR1 SNHLY, CDR2 FYNNEI. The CDR3 is made up of 19 amino acids. J lost 0 bases, V lost 1 base, and 12 bases had no gene match. The CDR3 reads CASSEGGSSGIPYQETQYF. CDR3 DNA sequence: TGTGCCAGCAGTGAAGGCGGGTCTAGCGGGATCCCGTACCAAGAGACCCAGTACTTC.

The chain links TRBV7-9 to TRBJ2-3; D gene uncertain. The ends were cut back, 4 bases at V and 6 bases at J, with 11 bases in the middle. Germline CDR1 reads SEHNR; CDR2 reads FQNEAQ (reference sequence). The CDR3 runs 13 residues. CDR3 nucleotide sequence: TGTGCCAGCAGCTCGTCGAACACGGATACGCAGTATTTT. Its translation: CASSSSNTDTQYF.

This chain uses TRBV11-2 with TRBJ1-3, with D perhaps matching TRBD1 (6 bases). CDR1 and CDR2 from the germline V gene are SGHAT and FQNNGV. V shed 7 bases and J shed 0 bases, with 10 bases lying between them. The CDR3 is 14 residues long. The CDR3 region is CASTRTVSGNTIYF. For the CDR3, the DNA is TGTGCCAGCACCCGGACAGTCTCTGGAAACACCATATATTTT.

The chain recombines TRBV29-1 with TRBJ1-1; 9 positions agree with TRBD1. The trim removed 4 bases at V and 2 bases at J, leaving 17 bases unmatched. The CDR3 has 18 amino acids. The germline V gene has CDR1 SQVTM and CDR2 ANQGSEA. The DNA of the CDR3 is TGCAGCGTTGGGAGTGGAGGCCGGGACAGGGCGTTAAACACTGAAGCTTTCTTT. Its protein is CSVGSGGRDRALNTEAFF.

The chain is built from TRBV4-1 and TRBJ2-3, with D hard to call. Germline V gene sequence: CDR1 MGHRA, CDR2 YSYEKL. The CDR3 covers 15 residues. Trimming stripped 0 bases from V and 4 bases from J, with 11 bases between. The chain's CDR3 is CASSQDRFYPDTQYF. CDR3 in DNA: TGCGCCAGCAGCCAAGATCGTTTTTACCCAGATACGCAGTATTTT.

Points on this clone: A much more abundant neighbour one base away suggests this may be a read error. The chain recombines TRBV7-9 with TRBJ1-1; no clear D gene. This CDR3 has 13 amino acids. Germline V gene sequence: CDR1 SEHNR, CDR2 FQNEAQ (reference sequence). V gave up 1 base and J gave up 0 bases, with 3 bases separating them. CDR3 region: CASSLEVNTEAFF. The CDR3 nucleotides are TGTGCCAGCAGCTTAGAGGTGAACACTGAAGCTTTCTTT.

CDR3: CAWSVDRAYEQYF. DNA of the CDR3: TGTGCCTGGAGTGTAGACAGGGCCTACGAGCAGTACTTC. The chain couples TRBV30 to TRBJ2-7, with 7 bases identical to TRBD1. CDR1 is GTSNPN and CDR2 is SVGIG in the germline V gene (reference sequence). J was trimmed by 2 bases and V by 0 bases; bases with no gene match: 1. The CDR3 runs 13 residues.

The V call is TRBV10-3, the J call TRBJ2-1, with a possible D match to TRBD2 (6 bases). V dropped 3 bases and J dropped 8 bases, with 8 bases sitting between them. Germline-derived CDR1 and CDR2 are ENHRY and SYGVKD. CDR3 size: 12 residues. The CDR3 DNA reads as TGTGCCATCAGTGATAGCGGAGATGAGCAGTTCTTC. Translated: CAISDSGDEQFF.

This clone has a count of ten or more. This chain joins TRBV2 and TRBJ2-7, with TRBD1 as a possible D gene (5 bases). Germline lookup yields CDR1 SNHLY and CDR2 FYNNEI. V lost 3 bases and J 3 bases, leaving 15 bases between the germline ends. The CDR3 spans 15 residues. CDR3: CASSELGVQIYEQYF. The CDR3 region has the DNA TGTGCCAGCAGTGAGTTAGGGGTACAAATCTACGAGCAGTACTTC.

The J gene is TRBJ2-5, the V gene TRBV18, with a tentative D call TRBD2 (6 bases). V was shortened by 6 bases and J by 0 bases, with 14 bases between the two germline ends. CDR1 and CDR2 (germline): KGHSH, LQKENI. This CDR3 is 15 amino acids long. The CDR3 sequence is CASSPPGGYQETQYF. DNA for the CDR3: TGTGCCAGCTCCCCGCCTGGGGGGTACCAAGAGACCCAGTACTTC.